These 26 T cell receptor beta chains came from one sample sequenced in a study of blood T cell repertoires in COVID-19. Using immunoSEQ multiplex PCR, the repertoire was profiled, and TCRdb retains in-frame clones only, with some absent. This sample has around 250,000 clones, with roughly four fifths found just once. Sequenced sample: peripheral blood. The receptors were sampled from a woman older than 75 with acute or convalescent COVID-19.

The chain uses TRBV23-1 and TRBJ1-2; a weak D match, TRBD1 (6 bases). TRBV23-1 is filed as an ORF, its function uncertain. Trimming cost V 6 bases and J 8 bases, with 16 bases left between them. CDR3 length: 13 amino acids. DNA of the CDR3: TGCGCCAGCAGACCTGGGGGCATGGGGGGCTACACCTTC. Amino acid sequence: CASRPGGMGGYTF.

CDR3 protein: CASSYSALAGFYSAQYF. CDR3 bases: TGTGCCAGCAGTTACTCAGCGCTAGCGGGATTCTATTCGGCGCAGTATTTT. This chain links TRBV6-2 or TRBV6-3 with TRBJ2-3; 9 bases are a match to TRBD2. CDR3 length equals 17 residues. Germline V gene sequence: CDR1 MNHEY, CDR2 SVGEGT. With V trimmed by 0 bases and J by 10 bases, 14 bases remained unmatched.

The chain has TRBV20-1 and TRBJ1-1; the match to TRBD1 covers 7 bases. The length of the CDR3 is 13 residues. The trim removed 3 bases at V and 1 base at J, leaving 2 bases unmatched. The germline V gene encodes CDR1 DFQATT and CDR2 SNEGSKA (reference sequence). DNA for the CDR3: TGCAGTGCTAGTAGGACAGGGAACACTGAAGCTTTCTTT. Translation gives CSASRTGNTEAFF.

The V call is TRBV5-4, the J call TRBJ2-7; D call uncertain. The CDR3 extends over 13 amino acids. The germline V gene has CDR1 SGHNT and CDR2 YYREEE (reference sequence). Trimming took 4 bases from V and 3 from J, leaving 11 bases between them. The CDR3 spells CASSLDTYYEQYF. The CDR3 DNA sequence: TGTGCCAGCAGCCTCGACACCTACTACGAGCAGTACTTC. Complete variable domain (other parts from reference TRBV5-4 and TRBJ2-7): ETGVTQSPTHLIKTRGQQVTLRCSSQSGHNTVSWYQQALGQGPQFIFQYYREEENGRGNFPPRFSGLQFPNYSSELNVNALELDDSALYLCASSLDTYYEQYFGPGTRLTVT.

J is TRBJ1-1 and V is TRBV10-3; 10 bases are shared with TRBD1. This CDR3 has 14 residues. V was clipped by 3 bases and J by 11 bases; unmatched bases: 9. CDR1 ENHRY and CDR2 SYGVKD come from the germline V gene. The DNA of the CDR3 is TGTGCCATCAGTGAATCCGGAGGGACAGGGGTTGCTTTCTTT. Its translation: CAISESGGTGVAFF.

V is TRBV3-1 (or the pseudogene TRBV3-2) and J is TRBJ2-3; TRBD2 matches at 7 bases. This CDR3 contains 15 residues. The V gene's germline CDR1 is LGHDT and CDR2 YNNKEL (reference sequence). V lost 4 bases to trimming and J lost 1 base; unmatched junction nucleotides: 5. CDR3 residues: CASSPGGIRTDTQYF. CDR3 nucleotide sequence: TGTGCCAGCAGCCCCGGGGGGATCCGCACAGATACGCAGTATTTT.

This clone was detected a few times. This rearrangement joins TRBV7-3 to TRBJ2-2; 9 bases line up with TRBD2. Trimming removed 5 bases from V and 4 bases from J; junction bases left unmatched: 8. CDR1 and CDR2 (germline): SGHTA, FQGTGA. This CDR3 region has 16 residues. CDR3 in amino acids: CASSPFAGGSTGELFF. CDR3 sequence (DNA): TGTGCCAGCAGCCCATTTGCGGGAGGGTCCACCGGGGAGCTGTTTTTT. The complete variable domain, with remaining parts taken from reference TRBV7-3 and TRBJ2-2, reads GAGVSQTPSNKVTEKGKYVELRCDPISGHTALYWYRQSLGQGPEFLIYFQGTGAADDSGLPNDRFFAVRPEGSVSTLKIQRTERGDSAVYLCASSPFAGGSTGELFFGEGSRLTVL.

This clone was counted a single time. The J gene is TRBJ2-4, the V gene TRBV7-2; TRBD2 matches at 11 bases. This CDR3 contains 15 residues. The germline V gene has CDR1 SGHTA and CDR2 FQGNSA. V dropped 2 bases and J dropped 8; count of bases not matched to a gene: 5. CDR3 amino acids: CASSLQTSGSDIQYF. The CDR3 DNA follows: TGTGCCAGCAGCTTACAAACTAGCGGGAGCGACATTCAGTACTTC.

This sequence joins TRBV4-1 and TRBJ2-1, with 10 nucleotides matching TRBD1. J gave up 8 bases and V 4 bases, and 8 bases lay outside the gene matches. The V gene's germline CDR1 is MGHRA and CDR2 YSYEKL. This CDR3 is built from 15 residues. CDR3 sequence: CASSPGQGSHHEQFF. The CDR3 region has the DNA TGCGCCAGCAGCCCGGGACAGGGGTCCCACCATGAGCAGTTCTTC.

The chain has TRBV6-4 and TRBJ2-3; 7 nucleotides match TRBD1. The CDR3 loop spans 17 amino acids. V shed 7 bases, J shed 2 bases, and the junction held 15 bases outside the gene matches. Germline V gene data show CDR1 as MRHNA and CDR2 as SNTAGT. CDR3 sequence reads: CASTPSVTGASTDTQYF. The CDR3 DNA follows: TGTGCCAGCACCCCATCCGTCACAGGGGCGTCCACAGATACGCAGTATTTT.

The CDR3 sequence: CASSGRQGLGDTQYF. The CDR3 coding sequence is TGTGCCAGCAGTGGGCGGCAGGGATTGGGAGATACGCAGTATTTT. The chain carries TRBV2 and TRBJ2-3, with D possibly TRBD1 on 5 matching bases. The germline V gene encodes CDR1 SNHLY and CDR2 FYNNEI. The CDR3 sequence is 15 residues long. Deletions cut 4 bases from V and 5 bases from J, with 16 bases between.

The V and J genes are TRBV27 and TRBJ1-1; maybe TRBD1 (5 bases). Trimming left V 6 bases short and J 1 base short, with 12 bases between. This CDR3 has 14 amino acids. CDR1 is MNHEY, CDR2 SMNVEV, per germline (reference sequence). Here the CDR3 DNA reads TGTGCCAGCAGACCCAGGGAGGGGAACACTGAAGCTTTCTTT. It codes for CASRPREGNTEAFF.

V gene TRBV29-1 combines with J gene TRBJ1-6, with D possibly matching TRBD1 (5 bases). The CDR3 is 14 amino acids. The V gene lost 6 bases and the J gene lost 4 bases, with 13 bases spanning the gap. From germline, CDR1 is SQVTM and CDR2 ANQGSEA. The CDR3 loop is CSVSGGSYNSPLHF. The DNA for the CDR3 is TGCAGCGTCTCGGGGGGGTCTTATAATTCACCCCTCCACTTT. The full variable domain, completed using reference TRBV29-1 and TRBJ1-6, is SAVISQKPSRDICQRGTSLTIQCQVDSQVTMMFWYRQQPGQSLTLIATANQGSEATYESGFVIDKFPISRPNLTFSTLTVSNMSPEDSSIYLCSVSGGSYNSPLHFGNGTRLTVT.

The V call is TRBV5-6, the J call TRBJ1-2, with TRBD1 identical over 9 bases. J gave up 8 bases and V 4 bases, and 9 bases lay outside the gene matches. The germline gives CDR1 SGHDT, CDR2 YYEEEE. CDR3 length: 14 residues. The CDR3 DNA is TGTGCCAGCAGCAGGCCGGGACAGGGATTCGGCTACACCTTC. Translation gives CASSRPGQGFGYTF.

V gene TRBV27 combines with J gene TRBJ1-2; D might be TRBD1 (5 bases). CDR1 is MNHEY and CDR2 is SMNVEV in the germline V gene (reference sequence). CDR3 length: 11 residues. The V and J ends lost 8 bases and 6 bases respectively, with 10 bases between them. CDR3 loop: CASLGGNGYTF. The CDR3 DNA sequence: TGTGCCAGCTTGGGGGGGAATGGCTACACCTTC.

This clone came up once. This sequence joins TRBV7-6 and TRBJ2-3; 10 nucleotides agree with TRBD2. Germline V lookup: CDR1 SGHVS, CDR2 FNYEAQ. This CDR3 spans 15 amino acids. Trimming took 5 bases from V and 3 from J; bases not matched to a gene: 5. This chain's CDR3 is CASSTIAGGTDTQYF. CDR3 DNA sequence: TGTGCCAGCAGCACTATAGCGGGAGGAACAGATACGCAGTATTTT.

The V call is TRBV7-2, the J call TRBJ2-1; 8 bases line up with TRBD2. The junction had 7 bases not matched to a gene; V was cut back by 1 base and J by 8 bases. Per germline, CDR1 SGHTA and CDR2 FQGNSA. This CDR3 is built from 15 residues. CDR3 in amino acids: CASSLGRGGLDEQFF. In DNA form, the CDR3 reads TGTGCCAGCAGCTTAGGACGGGGGGGCCTCGATGAGCAGTTCTTC.

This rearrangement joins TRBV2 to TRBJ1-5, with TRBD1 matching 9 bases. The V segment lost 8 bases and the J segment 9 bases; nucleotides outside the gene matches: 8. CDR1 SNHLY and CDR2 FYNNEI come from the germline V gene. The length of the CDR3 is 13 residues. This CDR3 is CASARDRDLPQHF. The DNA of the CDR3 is TGTGCCAGCGCACGGGACAGGGATTTGCCCCAGCATTTT. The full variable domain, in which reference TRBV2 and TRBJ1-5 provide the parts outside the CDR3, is EPEVTQTPSHQVTQMGQEVILRCVPISNHLYFYWYRQILGQKVEFLVSFYNNEISEKSEIFDDQFSVERPDGSNFTLKIRSTKLEDSAMYFCASARDRDLPQHFGDGTRLSIL.

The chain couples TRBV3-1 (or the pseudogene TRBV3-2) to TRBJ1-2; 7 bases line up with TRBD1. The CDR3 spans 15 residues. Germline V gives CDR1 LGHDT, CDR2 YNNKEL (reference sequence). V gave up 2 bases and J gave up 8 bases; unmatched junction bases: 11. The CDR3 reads CASSQTWTGFQGYTF. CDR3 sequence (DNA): TGTGCCAGCAGCCAAACCTGGACAGGATTTCAGGGCTACACCTTC.

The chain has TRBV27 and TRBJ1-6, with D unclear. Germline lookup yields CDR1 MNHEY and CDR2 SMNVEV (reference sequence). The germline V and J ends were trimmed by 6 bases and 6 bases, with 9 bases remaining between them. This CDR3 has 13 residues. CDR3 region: CASRAQPNSPLHF. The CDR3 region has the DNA TGTGCCAGCAGGGCCCAACCTAATTCACCCCTCCACTTT.

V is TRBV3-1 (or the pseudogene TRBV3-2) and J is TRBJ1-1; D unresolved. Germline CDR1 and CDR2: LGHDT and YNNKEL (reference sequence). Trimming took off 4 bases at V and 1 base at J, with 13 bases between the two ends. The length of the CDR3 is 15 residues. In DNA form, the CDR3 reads TGTGCCAGCAGCCCCGGCGGGGAATCGAACACTGAAGCTTTCTTT. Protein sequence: CASSPGGESNTEAFF.

In DNA form, the CDR3 reads TGTGCCTGGAGTAATTCAGGGGATGAGCAGTTCTTC. This translates into CAWSNSGDEQFF. The chain combines TRBV30 with TRBJ2-1, with D possibly TRBD1 on 6 matching bases. Trimming pared 2 bases from V and 8 bases from J, leaving 10 bases between. CDR1 GTSNPN and CDR2 SVGIG come from the germline V gene (reference sequence). The CDR3 is made up of 12 amino acids. Full variable domain (outside the CDR3, taken from reference TRBV30 and TRBJ2-1): SQTIHQWPATLVQPVGSPLSLECTVEGTSNPNLYWYRQAAGRGLQLLFYSVGIGQISSEVPQNLSASRPQDRQFILSSKKLLLSDSGFYLCAWSNSGDEQFFGPGTRLTVL.

CDR3 bases: TGTGCCAGCAGTGATAGCACAGGGATCACTGAAGCTTTCTTT. Its protein product is CASSDSTGITEAFF. This chain uses TRBV2 with TRBJ1-1; the D gene is possibly TRBD1 (6 bases). V was trimmed by 3 bases and J by 4 bases, leaving 12 bases between them. The CDR3 has 14 residues. CDR1 is SNHLY and CDR2 is FYNNEI in the germline V gene.

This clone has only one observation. CDR3 residues: CASSLGQGAAKNIQYF. In DNA form, the CDR3 reads TGTGCCAGCAGCTTGGGGCAGGGGGCAGCCAAAAACATTCAGTACTTC. The genes are TRBV7-2 and TRBJ2-4; 8 bases align to TRBD1. The CDR3 has 16 amino acids. Germline trimming cut 3 bases from V and 0 bases from J; bases unmatched to any gene: 4. CDR1 is SGHTA, CDR2 FQGNSA, per germline.

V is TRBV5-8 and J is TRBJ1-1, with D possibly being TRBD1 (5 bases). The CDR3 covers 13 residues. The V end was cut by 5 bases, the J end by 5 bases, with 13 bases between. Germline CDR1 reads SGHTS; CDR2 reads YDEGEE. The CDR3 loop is CASSRDRGTEAFF. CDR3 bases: TGTGCCAGCAGTCGGGACCGGGGGACTGAAGCTTTCTTT.

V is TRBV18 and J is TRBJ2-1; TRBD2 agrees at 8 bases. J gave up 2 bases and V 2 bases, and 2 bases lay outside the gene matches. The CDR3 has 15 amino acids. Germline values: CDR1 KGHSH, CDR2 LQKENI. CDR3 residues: CASSPWREAYNEQFF. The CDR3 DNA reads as TGTGCCAGCTCACCATGGCGGGAGGCCTACAATGAGCAGTTCTTC. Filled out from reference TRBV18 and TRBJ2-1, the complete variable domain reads NAGVMQNPRHLVRRRGQEARLRCSPMKGHSHVYWYRQLPEEGLKFMVYLQKENIIDESGMPKERFSAEFPKEGPSILRIQQVVRGDSAAYFCASSPWREAYNEQFFGPGTRLTVL.